This TCR beta chain was sequenced for a study of blood T cell repertoires in COVID-19. On the study more broadly: Samples of COVID-19 (acute and convalescent) were obtained from the United States, Italy and Spain. PBMCs, B-cell-depleted T cells, or T cells were the source of the cDNA or gDNA that made up the material.

Under the authors' procedure: The assay estimated nucleated cells by amplifying reference gene primers. Repertoires were generated with immunoSEQ multiplex PCR, while TCRdb's copy carries only in-frame clones and drops some. Clonal size and the V and J genes are those of that table, whereas D and trimming came from the DNA. Here the sample spans more than 55,000 clones, 86% being singletons. V lost 2 bases and J lost 5; bases outside the gene matches: 9. CDR1 and CDR2 (germline): KGHSH, LQKENI. The CDR3 has 16 residues. This sequence joins TRBV18 and TRBJ2-7; 10 positions match TRBD1. Sequencing input: peripheral blood. This receptor was identified in a woman older than 75 with acute or convalescent COVID-19. CDR3 nucleotides: TGTGCCAGCTCACCATACCCCGGACAGGGGGACAACGAGCAGTACTTC. This sequence encodes CASSPYPGQGDNEQYF. Filled out from reference TRBV18 and TRBJ2-7, the complete variable domain reads NAGVMQNPRHLVRRRGQEARLRCSPMKGHSHVYWYRQLPEEGLKFMVYLQKENIIDESGMPKERFSAEFPKEGPSILRIQQVVRGDSAAYFCASSPYPGQGDNEQYFGPGTRLTVT.